This T cell receptor (beta chain) came from a study of T cell responses to AZD1222 COVID-19 vaccine. Study-wide points: Among the donors, most were white British and more were female, and clonal diversity was possibly underestimated.

TCRdb keeps only in-frame clones here, not all; method: immunoSEQ multiplex PCR. The sample consists of roughly 120,000 clones, about 90% of them appearing once. Comment on this clone: No antigen is known for it.

V lost 5 bases, J lost 5 bases, and 12 bases stayed unmatched. Looked up from germline, CDR1 is SGHVS and CDR2 is FNYEAQ. The CDR3 has 17 residues. This chain uses TRBV7-6 with TRBJ2-1, with 10 bases matching TRBD2. This TCR came from an adult in good health. Specimen: peripheral blood, collected on day 0 of AZD1222 vaccination. CDR3 bases: TGTGCCAGCAGCGAAACCTCCCCGGGACTAGCGCACAATGAGCAGTTCTTC. Translation: CASSETSPGLAHNEQFF.